The rows below give T cell receptor beta chains drawn from one sample of a study of T cells in Graves' hyperthyroidism and ophthalmopathy. From the multiplex PCR reads, TCRdb called clonotypes with MiXCR, one entry per CDR3 protein. The sample includes about 200,000 distinct CDR3 sequences, about a sixth of them seen just once. The sequencing input was blood. All receptors come from a man in his fifties with Graves' hyperthyroidism. Both conserved end residues are part of each CDR3. A D gene is named only where the DNA matches it firmly. Clone size is not always given. Where it is, it says once, few, many or a class for expanded clones.

d_call j_call clone_size v_call cdr3_length cdr3_aa cdr3_nt
TRBD2 TRBJ2-1 few TRBV7-2 14 CASSPSSGNNEQFF TGTGCCAGCAGCCCCTCTAGCGGGAATAATGAGCAGTTCTTC
TRBD2 TRBJ2-1 few TRBV29-1 13 CSVGSSGYNEQFF TGCAGCGTTGGATCTAGCGGATACAATGAGCAGTTCTTC
TRBD1 TRBJ2-7 many TRBV4-3 15 CASSQEGTGVYEQYF TGCGCCAGCAGCCAAGAGGGGACAGGGGTATACGAGCAGTACTTC
TRBD2 TRBJ2-3 many TRBV28 16 CASSPRLAGVSDTQYF TGTGCCAGCAGTCCAAGACTAGCGGGAGTTAGTGATACGCAGTATTTT
. TRBJ1-1 many TRBV29-1 11 CTSTTGGEAFF TGCACCTCCACGACTGGGGGGGAAGCTTTCTTT
. TRBJ1-2 . TRBV6-6 16 CASSYSPGRTNYGYTF TGTGCCAGCAGTTACTCTCCGGGACGAACTAACTATGGCTACACCTTC
TRBD2 TRBJ2-3 many TRBV3-1 15 CASSPRTRGGDTQYF TGTGCCAGCAGCCCTCGGACTAGAGGAGGGGATACGCAGTATTTT
. TRBJ2-1 many TRBV12-3/TRBV12-4 15 CASSSVAQPYNEQFF TGTGCCAGCAGTTCCGTGGCACAGCCCTACAATGAGCAGTTCTTC
TRBD2 TRBJ2-6 . TRBV5-8 18 CASSSEGLAVTGANVLTF TGTGCCAGCAGCTCGGAAGGACTAGCGGTGACTGGGGCCAACGTCCTGACTTTC
. TRBJ2-3 many TRBV28 16 CASSLWAVEATDTQYF TGTGCCAGCAGTTTATGGGCCGTGGAGGCAACAGATACGCAGTATTTT
. TRBJ2-2 many TRBV6-1 15 CASSERRGYTGELFF TGTGCCAGCAGTGAACGCAGGGGTTACACCGGGGAGCTGTTTTTT
. TRBJ2-7 many TRBV7-2 16 CASSSVRVGAAYEQYF TGTGCCAGCAGCTCTGTTCGCGTAGGAGCAGCGTACGAGCAGTACTTC
. TRBJ1-2 . TRBV5-1 13 CASSLEPGEGYTF TGCGCCAGCAGCTTGGAGCCAGGGGAAGGCTACACCTTC
TRBD2 TRBJ2-7 many TRBV20-1 16 CSARAGNEGAGYEQYF TGCAGTGCTAGGGCCGGGAACGAGGGAGCGGGGTACGAGCAGTACTTC
. TRBJ2-7 . TRBV28 15 CASSSDRDGFYGQYF TGTGCCAGCAGTTCAGATCGGGATGGGTTCTACGGGCAGTACTTC
TRBD1 TRBJ2-5 few TRBV6-1 13 CASKNRGVGTQYF TGTGCCAGCAAGAACAGGGGGGTCGGGACCCAGTACTTC
. TRBJ2-5 . TRBV6-9 14 CASSYPGQRETQYF TGTGCCAGCAGTTACCCCGGACAGCGAGAGACCCAGTACTTC
TRBD1 TRBJ2-4 many TRBV7-2 20 CASSLRLGSTGPLAKNIQYF TGTGCCAGCAGCTTAAGGCTGGGTTCGACAGGGCCTTTAGCCAAAAACATTCAGTACTTC
. TRBJ2-7 few TRBV20-1 14 CSARLLEGSYEQYF TGCAGTGCTCGGCTCCTAGAAGGCTCCTACGAGCAGTACTTC
. TRBJ2-7 few TRBV5-1 14 CASSLVPSQGEQYF TGCGCCAGCAGCTTGGTTCCCAGCCAGGGCGAGCAGTACTTC
. TRBJ2-7 . TRBV9 15 CASSVGHKLPTEQYF TGTGCCAGCAGCGTAGGACATAAGCTACCTACCGAGCAGTACTTC
TRBD2 TRBJ2-3 many TRBV12-3/TRBV12-4 16 CASSWGGVEGTDTQYF TGTGCCAGCAGTTGGGGGGGAGTGGAGGGCACAGATACGCAGTATTTT
TRBD1 TRBJ1-6 many TRBV20-1 15 CSALQGARGNSPLHF TGCAGTGCTCTACAGGGGGCGCGAGGCAATTCACCCCTCCACTTT
. TRBJ2-7 many TRBV3-1 14 CASSPDPEGDEQYF TGTGCCAGCAGCCCCGACCCAGAGGGGGACGAGCAGTACTTC
. TRBJ2-1 . TRBV15 13 CATSRARLQGQFF TGTGCCACCAGCAGAGCACGTCTACAAGGGCAGTTCTTC
. TRBJ1-1 few TRBV10-3 13 CATEGVQNTEAFF TGTGCCACGGAAGGTGTACAGAACACTGAAGCTTTCTTT
. TRBJ1-4 many TRBV18 13 CASSQDTDEKLFF TGTGCCAGCTCACAAGACACGGATGAAAAACTGTTTTTT
. TRBJ2-5 . TRBV11-3 15 CASSFAGTNVETQYF TGTGCCAGCAGCTTTGCCGGGACGAATGTAGAGACCCAGTACTTC
. TRBJ1-2 few TRBV5-6 15 CASGRGMTGYYGYTF TGTGCCAGCGGTAGGGGGATGACAGGCTACTATGGCTACACCTTC
TRBD2 TRBJ2-1 . TRBV10-1 12 CASSDSTSQQFF TGCGCCAGCAGTGACTCGACTAGCCAACAGTTCTTC
TRBD1 TRBJ2-3 many TRBV28 14 CASSWGQNTDTQYF TGTGCCAGCTCCTGGGGACAGAACACAGATACGCAGTATTTT
. TRBJ2-1 . TRBV6-5 14 CASSYSANYNEQFF TGTGCCAGCAGTTACTCAGCCAACTACAATGAGCAGTTCTTC
TRBD1 TRBJ2-2 few TRBV7-2 15 CASSFDRGVTGELFF TGTGCCAGCAGCTTCGACAGGGGAGTTACCGGGGAGCTGTTTTTT
. TRBJ1-1 many TRBV3-1 15 CASSQEGTTNTEAFF TGTGCCAGCAGCCAAGAGGGGACCACGAACACTGAAGCTTTCTTT
. TRBJ2-1 many TRBV6-1 13 CASTTGPGNEQFF TGTGCCAGCACCACGGGGCCAGGGAATGAGCAGTTCTTC
TRBD2 TRBJ2-1 few TRBV7-3 15 CASSLRAGAGSEQFF TGTGCCAGCAGCTTAAGGGCGGGAGCCGGAAGTGAGCAGTTCTTC
. TRBJ2-3 many TRBV11-1 15 CASSLREDSTDTQYF TGTGCCAGCAGCTTAAGAGAGGACAGCACAGATACGCAGTATTTT
TRBD1 TRBJ2-6 few TRBV28 16 CASRETGGAGANVLTF TGTGCCAGCAGAGAGACAGGGGGTGCTGGGGCCAACGTCCTGACTTTC
. TRBJ2-5 few TRBV3-1 14 CASSPPQYQETQYF TGTGCCAGCAGCCCCCCACAGTACCAAGAGACCCAGTACTTC
TRBD1 TRBJ2-1 many TRBV12-3/TRBV12-4 14 CASSQTGGMDEQFF TGTGCCAGCAGCCAGACAGGGGGCATGGATGAGCAGTTCTTC
. TRBJ2-7 many TRBV2 11 CAGIQGYEQYF TGTGCCGGGATACAGGGCTACGAGCAGTACTTC
. TRBJ2-7 few TRBV19 13 CASSIGEDYEQYF TGTGCCAGTAGTATAGGAGAAGACTACGAGCAGTACTTC
TRBD1 TRBJ2-7 many TRBV10-3 14 CATGLGQVPYEQYF TGTGCCACCGGGCTGGGACAGGTCCCCTACGAGCAGTACTTC
TRBD1 TRBJ1-1 many TRBV10-3 14 CAISARDRGTEAFF TGTGCCATCAGTGCCCGGGACAGGGGAACTGAAGCTTTCTTT
TRBD2 TRBJ2-1 many TRBV9 17 CASSVGLAGGSTNEQFF TGTGCCAGCAGCGTAGGACTAGCGGGAGGATCTACCAATGAGCAGTTCTTC
TRBD2 TRBJ2-3 many TRBV7-2 16 CASSLRSSGNSDTQYF TGTGCCAGCAGCCTTCGGTCTAGCGGAAACTCAGATACGCAGTATTTT
TRBD1 TRBJ2-1 . TRBV28 16 CASRESGTGAYNEQFF TGTGCCAGCAGAGAATCCGGGACAGGGGCCTACAATGAGCAGTTCTTC
TRBD2 TRBJ2-2 few TRBV20-1 14 CSASRTSGTGELFF TGCAGTGCTTCAAGGACTAGCGGCACCGGGGAGCTGTTTTTT
. TRBJ2-1 medium-sized TRBV27 13 CASRSVSYNEQFF TGTGCCAGCAGGAGCGTTTCCTACAATGAGCAGTTCTTC
TRBD2 TRBJ2-1 many TRBV30 17 CAWSGGLAGFSYNEQFF TGTGCCTGGAGCGGCGGGCTAGCGGGGTTCTCCTACAATGAGCAGTTCTTC
. TRBJ2-7 few TRBV29-1 13 CSVAEEGPYEQYF TGCAGCGTTGCCGAGGAGGGCCCCTACGAGCAGTACTTC
TRBD2 TRBJ2-3 many TRBV7-3 16 CASSPGTSGTTDTQYF TGTGCCAGCAGCCCCGGGACTAGCGGGACCACAGATACGCAGTATTTT
TRBD1 TRBJ2-7 . TRBV28 15 CASSPDRDLSYEQYF TGTGCCAGCAGTCCGGACAGGGACCTCTCCTACGAGCAGTACTTC
TRBD2 TRBJ2-3 . TRBV20-1 17 CSVHLGGGSASTDTQYF TGCAGTGTCCACCTCGGTGGCGGGAGTGCTAGCACAGATACGCAGTATTTT
TRBD2 TRBJ2-1 . TRBV20-1 17 CSASIAGGRISYNEQFF TGCAGTGCTAGCATAGCGGGAGGCCGTATTTCCTACAATGAGCAGTTCTTC
TRBD1 TRBJ1-2 few TRBV20-1 14 CSAPTGGADYGYTF TGCAGTGCCCCGACAGGGGGCGCTGACTATGGCTACACCTTC